This TCR beta chain was recorded in a study of cytotoxic CD8 clonotypes in ibrutinib-treated CLL. Study-wide background: The group held 11 relapsed/refractory and around 14 treatment-naive patients, with roughly 17 IGHV unmutated. With a range of 6 to 36, the median treatment time before response samples were taken was approximately 11 months. Whole-study findings and limits: Baseline clonality, above age-matched healthy donor levels, tracked circulating CD8+ T-cell counts. Sampling times (in sustained-remission versus progressing patients) were not the same.

Profiled with immunoSEQ multiplex PCR; TCRdb holds only in-frame clones, not every one. In the table there are approximately 130,000 clones, approximately 80% of which are singletons. In its sample, this clone was seen once. The antigen remains undetermined. Germline V gene sequence: CDR1 SQVTM, CDR2 ANQGSEA. V was clipped by 7 bases and J by 4 bases; unmatched bases: 5. This CDR3 contains 14 residues. The TCR comes from a human donor with chronic lymphocytic leukemia. The specimen comprised PBMCs, sampled after 24 months of ibrutinib treatment. The chain links TRBV29-1 to TRBJ2-5, with 14 bases matching TRBD2. DNA for the CDR3: TGCAGCGGGAGACTAGCGGGGGGGGTAGAGACCCAGTACTTC. Its translation is CSGRLAGGVETQYF.